The clone carrying this T cell receptor beta chain came up many times. The V and J ends lost 6 bases and 4 bases respectively, with 7 bases between them. The length of the CDR3 is 11 residues. Looked up from germline, CDR1 is SQVTM and CDR2 is ANQGSEA. Per the original data handling: The number of TCRs in each sample had a median of approximately 95,000 and spanned about 23,224 to 690,600. TCRdb re-derived calls from the RACE reads in MiXCR, one entry per CDR3 protein. The V and J calls were not made by the authors but by TCRdb's processing. The sample gives some 82,000 distinct CDR3 sequences, approximately 6.6% of which show up once; 1% to 1.5% is in the top ten. The time point is: patch test 2, 6 weeks after DPC sensitization. Specified treatment: therapeutic diphenylcyclopropenone sensitization with weekly scalp DPC. Suited to DPC and affected by alopecia, the donors ranged from 18 to 70 years old.

The entry originates in a study of human T cells and chemical hapten exposure. The chain combines TRBV29-1 with TRBJ2-1, with D possibly TRBD1 on 5 matching bases. This TCR came from a woman aged 30 to 39 with alopecia areata. Some clones in this sample may be carry-over from other donors' samples. The source was whole blood, collected in connection with sensitization to the hapten diphenylcyclopropenone (DPC). CDR3 sequence: CSVTEYNEQFF. The CDR3 DNA is TGCAGCGTGACAGAGTACAATGAGCAGTTCTTC.